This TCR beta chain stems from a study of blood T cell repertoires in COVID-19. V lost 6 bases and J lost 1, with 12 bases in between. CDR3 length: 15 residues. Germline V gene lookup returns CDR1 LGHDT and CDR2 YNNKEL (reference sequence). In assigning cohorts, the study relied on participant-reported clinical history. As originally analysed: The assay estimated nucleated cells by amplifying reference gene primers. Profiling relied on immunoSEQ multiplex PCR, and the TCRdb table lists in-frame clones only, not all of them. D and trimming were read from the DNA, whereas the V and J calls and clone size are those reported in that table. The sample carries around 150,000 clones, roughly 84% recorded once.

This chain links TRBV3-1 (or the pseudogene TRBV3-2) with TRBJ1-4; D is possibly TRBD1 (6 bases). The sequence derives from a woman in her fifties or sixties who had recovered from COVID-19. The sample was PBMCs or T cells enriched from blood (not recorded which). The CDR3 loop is CASRQQGQTNEKLFF. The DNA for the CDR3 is TGTGCCAGCAGGCAACAGGGCCAAACTAATGAAAAACTGTTTTTT.